The rows below give T cell receptor beta chains drawn from one sample of a study of T cell clonotyping in hematopoietic cell transplantation. The method was immunoSEQ multiplex PCR; TCRdb's version includes in-frame clones alone and lacks a portion of them. Here the sample spans 6,000 to 7,000 clones, approximately 80% being singletons. The material was PBMCs, obtained 100 days after allogeneic stem cell transplant. The receptors shown here come from a female patient in her 30s who had an allogeneic stem cell transplant, so the T cells may come from the graft donor. Some clones in this sample may be carry-over from other donors' samples. CDR3s include the opening cysteine and the closing phenylalanine or tryptophan. The D gene is left open where the match is weak. Expanded clones are given a class, and other clones once, few, many or no size at all.

J	V	size	D	DNA	CDR3
TRBJ2-1	TRBV5-6	few	NA	TGTGCCAGCAGCGGAAACGGCAGCTCCTACAATGAGCAGTTCTTC	CASSGNGSSYNEQFF
TRBJ2-2	TRBV7-2	NA	TRBD2	TGTGCCAGCAGCGTTGGACTAGGAGCCGGGGAGCTGTTTTTT	CASSVGLGAGELFF
TRBJ2-7	TRBV9	NA	NA	TGTGCCAGCAGCGTAGATACGGGGGTCCTTCAGGAGCAGTACTTC	CASSVDTGVLQEQYF
TRBJ1-2	TRBV30	NA	NA	TGTGCCTGGCAGGGTTGGGACTATGGCTACACCTTC	CAWQGWDYGYTF
TRBJ2-6	TRBV18	medium-sized	NA	TGTGCCAGCTCACCACCGGCCAGTGGCTCTGGGGCCAACGTCCTGACTTTC	CASSPPASGSGANVLTF
TRBJ2-5	TRBV5-4	NA	TRBD1	TGTGCCAGCAGCTTCCCGGGACAGGGGAGCGAGACCCAGTACTTC	CASSFPGQGSETQYF
TRBJ1-6	TRBV19	NA	TRBD1	TGTGCCAGTAGTATATCTAACAGGGGAGGCTCACCCCTCCACTTT	CASSISNRGGSPLHF
TRBJ2-7	TRBV9	NA	TRBD1	TGTGCCAGCAGCGTAGGGGACAGGGCCTCCTACGAGCAGTACTTC	CASSVGDRASYEQYF
TRBJ2-1	TRBV2	NA	NA	TGTGCCAGCAGGGGAAATGAGCAGTTCTTC	CASRGNEQFF
TRBJ1-1	TRBV29-1	few	NA	TGCAGCGTTGAGAAAGGGGGATACACTGAAGCTTTCTTT	CSVEKGGYTEAFF
TRBJ2-2	TRBV19	NA	TRBD1	TGTGCCACCCAGCCGGGGACGAAGGGACAGGGTGTTTGGACCGGGGAGCTGTTTTTT	CATQPGTKGQGVWTGELFF
TRBJ2-7	TRBV6-5	NA	TRBD1	TGTGCCAGCAGTTCACAGGGGGCCGACTACGAGCAGTACTTC	CASSSQGADYEQYF
TRBJ1-1	TRBV29-1	NA	NA	TGCAGCGCCTCGTCAAGCGTCACTGAAGCTTTCTTT	CSASSSVTEAFF
TRBJ2-5	TRBV5-4	NA	TRBD2	TGTGCCAGCAGCTCGGGGACTAGAATTATTACAGTTGAGACCCAGTACTTC	CASSSGTRIITVETQYF
TRBJ2-5	TRBV18	NA	TRBD1	TGTGCCAGCTCACCACTAATTTGGGGACAGATCCAAGAGACCCAGTACTTC	CASSPLIWGQIQETQYF
TRBJ2-7	TRBV13	NA	TRBD1	TGTGCCAGCAGTTCCGACAGGGCCCCCTACGAGCAGTACTTC	CASSSDRAPYEQYF
TRBJ2-1	TRBV7-2	NA	NA	TGTGCCAGCAGCTTAAGAGGTAATGAGCAGTTCTTC	CASSLRGNEQFF
TRBJ1-2	TRBV6-5	NA	NA	TGTGCCAGCAGTTACCGGTGGGAAAGTAATCGTGGCTACACCTTC	CASSYRWESNRGYTF
TRBJ1-6	TRBV30	once	TRBD1	TGTGCCTCGACAGGGGTGGACTATAATTCACCCCTCCACTTT	CASTGVDYNSPLHF
TRBJ1-6	TRBV6-5	NA	NA	TGTGCCAGCAGTTACTCGGGAAGCTCCTATAATTCACCCCTCCACTTT	CASSYSGSSYNSPLHF
TRBJ1-6	TRBV30	few	NA	TGTGCCTGGAAGAGGGGATCTTCACCCCTCCACTTT	CAWKRGSSPLHF
TRBJ1-2	TRBV13	NA	NA	TGTGCCAGCAGCCTCCCTAGGAGTTATGGCTACACCTTC	CASSLPRSYGYTF
TRBJ1-6	TRBV19	once	NA	TGTGCCAGTAGTATCCCTAGGACTAATTCACCCCTCCACTTT	CASSIPRTNSPLHF
TRBJ2-5	TRBV7-2	few	TRBD1	TGTGCCAGCAGCTTTATGGACAGGGGGATTCAGTACTTC	CASSFMDRGIQYF
TRBJ1-5	TRBV7-8	NA	NA	TGTGCCAGCAGCCCCAGTAGCAATCAGCCCCAGCATTTT	CASSPSSNQPQHF
TRBJ2-5	TRBV6-5	NA	TRBD2	TGTGCCAGCAAATTAGCGGGGACACAAGAGACCCAGTACTTC	CASKLAGTQETQYF
TRBJ2-5	TRBV30	NA	TRBD2	TGTGCCACGGGGGGGGGTGAGACCCAGTACTTC	CATGGGETQYF
TRBJ2-2	TRBV7-2	once	NA	TGTGCCAGCAGCTTAGGAGGCACCGGGGAGCTGTTTTTT	CASSLGGTGELFF
TRBJ1-5	TRBV5-8	few	NA	TGTGCCAGCAGCTTGGACAGGGGCAATCAGCCCCAGCATTTT	CASSLDRGNQPQHF
TRBJ1-4	TRBV5-8	NA	NA	TGTGCCAGCAGCTTGCAGGGAGCAACTAATGAAAAACTGTTTTTT	CASSLQGATNEKLFF
TRBJ1-6	TRBV29-1	once	TRBD1	TGCAGCGTCGGGACAGCCTATAATTCACCCCTCCACTTT	CSVGTAYNSPLHF
TRBJ2-3	TRBV13	NA	NA	TGTGCCAGCAGCTTAGTTTCCGGCAGCAACACAGATACGCAGTATTTT	CASSLVSGSNTDTQYF
TRBJ1-3	TRBV4-3	once	NA	TGCGCCAGCAGCCCCAACGCTGGAAACACCATATATTTT	CASSPNAGNTIYF
TRBJ1-2	TRBV30	NA	TRBD1	TGTGCCTGGACCCGGACAGGGGTAAATTATGGCTACACCTTC	CAWTRTGVNYGYTF
TRBJ1-2	TRBV28	NA	NA	TGTGCCAGCATATACACCGGACTGACTTATGGCTACACCTTC	CASIYTGLTYGYTF
TRBJ2-7	TRBV25-1	NA	TRBD2	TGTGCCAGCAGTGTTCCCGGAGGACTAGGCTACGAGCAGTACTTC	CASSVPGGLGYEQYF
TRBJ1-5	TRBV27	NA	NA	TGTGCCAGCAGCCCCTCGTGGGGCCAGCCCCAGCATTTT	CASSPSWGQPQHF
TRBJ1-1	TRBV6-5	NA	NA	TGTGCCAGCAGTTACAACGGGGAGAACACTGAAGCTTTCTTT	CASSYNGENTEAFF
TRBJ2-2	TRBV2	once	TRBD2	TGTGCCAGCAAGGGGACTAGGGAGCTGTTTTTT	CASKGTRELFF
TRBJ2-6	TRBV11-2	NA	NA	TGTGCCAGCAGCTTGACAGGAAACTCTGGGGCCAACGTCCTGACTTTC	CASSLTGNSGANVLTF
TRBJ1-1	TRBV5-1	NA	NA	TGCGCCAGCAGCCCCGGACCGTCGAACACTGAAGCTTTCTTT	CASSPGPSNTEAFF
TRBJ2-2	TRBV29-1	NA	NA	TGCAGCGGTTCCGGGCCGACCGGGGAGCTGTTTTTT	CSGSGPTGELFF
TRBJ2-3	TRBV7-2	NA	TRBD1	TGTGCCAGCAGCCGTACGCGTTGGGACAGAAGCACAGATACGCAGTATTTT	CASSRTRWDRSTDTQYF
TRBJ2-3	TRBV7-3	once	NA	TGTGCCAGCAGCTTGGGGGACACCACAGATACGCAGTATTTT	CASSLGDTTDTQYF
TRBJ1-2	TRBV5-6	NA	TRBD1	TGTGCCAGCAGCTCGGGTCTTCGGGACAGGGTATTTGGCGGCTACACCTTC	CASSSGLRDRVFGGYTF
TRBJ1-1	TRBV10-2	NA	NA	TGCGCCAGCAGTGCCCGGACAGCCTTGAACACTGAAGCTTTCTTT	CASSARTALNTEAFF
TRBJ1-5	TRBV30	NA	NA	TGTGCCTCTACAGGGAAGGGCAATCAGCCCCAGCATTTT	CASTGKGNQPQHF
TRBJ2-2	TRBV29-1	NA	NA	TGCAGCGTTGAAGATCGGGCTTTTCAGAACACCGGGGAGCTGTTTTTT	CSVEDRAFQNTGELFF
TRBJ2-4	TRBV7-2	NA	NA	TGTGCCAGCAGCTTATCGGGGCAGGGAGCCAAAAACATTCAGTACTTC	CASSLSGQGAKNIQYF
TRBJ1-1	TRBV5-1	once	NA	TGCGCCAGCAGCTTATACCCCAACACTGAAGCTTTCTTT	CASSLYPNTEAFF
TRBJ2-2	TRBV6-1	NA	NA	TGTGCCAGCAGTCCCCTGGACAGCCCCGGGGAGCTGTTTTTT	CASSPLDSPGELFF
TRBJ2-6	TRBV25-1	NA	NA	TGTGCCAGCAGTGATCTAGGGGCTGGGGCCAACGTCCTGACTTTC	CASSDLGAGANVLTF
TRBJ2-7	TRBV30	NA	TRBD1	TGTGCCTGGAGCCGGGACAGCTCCTACGAGCAGTACTTC	CAWSRDSSYEQYF